One and the same sample provided the 22 T cell receptor beta chains below, sequenced in a study of OX40 agonist ivuxolimab in advanced cancers. Method: immunoSEQ multiplex PCR; TCRdb's copy keeps in-frame clones and lacks some. The sample includes some 100,000 clones, roughly 90% of them seen just once. The source material was CD4+ or CD8+ T cells sorted from blood, sampled in a trial of the OX40 agonist ivuxolimab. Source of these receptors: an adult with an advanced solid tumor such as melanoma, head and neck, liver or kidney cancer.

The chain is built from TRBV18 and TRBJ2-1; 7 bases line up with TRBD1. The CDR3 runs to 13 residues. Germline V lookup: CDR1 KGHSH, CDR2 LQKENI. V shed 5 bases, J shed 8 bases, and the junction held 6 bases outside the gene matches. The CDR3 region has the DNA TGTGCCAGCTCAGAACTGACAGGGTATGAGCAGTTCTTC. Its protein is CASSELTGYEQFF.

The chain is built from TRBV28 and TRBJ2-7; unclear D gene. V dropped 5 bases and J dropped 3 bases, with 8 bases sitting between them. CDR1 and CDR2 (germline): MDHEN, SYDVKM. This CDR3 contains 12 residues. The CDR3 here is CASSPDVYEQYF. In DNA form, the CDR3 reads TGTGCCAGCAGTCCAGACGTCTACGAGCAGTACTTC.

In this sample, this clone turned up a few times. The chain couples TRBV7-9 to TRBJ2-2; D might be TRBD2 (6 bases). This CDR3 has 15 residues. The V gene lost 10 bases and the J gene lost 2 bases, with 17 bases spanning the gap. Germline CDR1 SEHNR, CDR2 FQNEAQ (reference sequence). CDR3 sequence: CATLVGSANTGELFF. DNA of the CDR3: TGTGCCACCCTCGTCGGGAGTGCTAACACCGGGGAGCTGTTTTTT.

The chain's CDR3 is CASSMEFSYSPLHF. CDR3 bases: TGTGCCAGCAGTATGGAGTTCTCCTATTCACCCCTCCACTTT. The chain uses TRBV6-1 and TRBJ1-6; D remains unclear. Germline assignment: CDR1 MNHNS and CDR2 SASEGT. V was trimmed by 5 bases and J by 8 bases, leaving 13 bases between them. This CDR3 is built from 14 residues.

V is TRBV28 and J is TRBJ1-4; a weak D match, TRBD1 (5 bases). CDR3 length: 14 residues. Germline CDR1 and CDR2: MDHEN and SYDVKM. The V end lost 7 bases, the J end lost 5 bases, and 14 bases lay between the germline ends. The CDR3 region is CASTETAANEKLFF. In nucleotides, the CDR3 is TGTGCCAGCACCGAGACAGCCGCAAATGAAAAACTGTTTTTT.

The rearrangement joins TRBV9 to TRBJ2-1; D is possibly TRBD2 (6 bases). From germline, CDR1 is SGDLS and CDR2 YYNGEE. Trimming removed 8 bases from V and 7 bases from J, with 16 bases in between. The CDR3 contains 13 residues. Here the CDR3 DNA reads TGTGCCAGGTCGCGGGCCCGGGGGAATGAGCAGTTCTTC. Translating gives CARSRARGNEQFF.

The CDR3 DNA follows: TGTGCCAGCAGCCCCCTGGGACTACGGTCCAATGAGCAGTTCTTC. It encodes CASSPLGLRSNEQFF. The genes are TRBV7-8 and TRBJ2-1; 7 bases match TRBD2. The J segment lost 6 bases and the V segment lost 5 bases, leaving 10 bases of the junction unmatched. CDR3 size: 15 residues. Germline loops: CDR1 SGHVS, CDR2 FQNEAQ.

The table lists this clone with a count of one. This sequence joins TRBV28 and TRBJ1-4; 10 positions agree with TRBD1. CDR3 length: 17 residues. The germline CDR1 and CDR2 sequences are MDHEN and SYDVKM. V was clipped by 6 bases and J by 10 bases; unmatched bases: 17. This CDR3 is CASRGNPGTGESGKLFF. CDR3 coding DNA: TGTGCCAGCAGGGGGAACCCGGGGACAGGGGAGAGTGGAAAACTGTTTTTT.

J is TRBJ2-3 and V is TRBV5-1, with D hard to call. This CDR3 is built from 15 residues. Trimming pared 0 bases from V and 2 bases from J, leaving 10 bases between. Per germline, CDR1 SGHRS and CDR2 YFSETQ. CDR3 DNA: TGCGCCAGCAGCTTGGCTGGTATCCCCACAGATACGCAGTATTTT. The encoded protein is CASSLAGIPTDTQYF. Using reference TRBV5-1 and TRBJ2-3 for the parts outside the CDR3, the full variable domain is KAGVTQTPRYLIKTRGQQVTLSCSPISGHRSVSWYQQTPGQGLQFLFEYFSETQRNKGNFPGRFSGRQFSNSRSEMNVSTLELGDSALYLCASSLAGIPTDTQYFGPGTRLTVL.

Points on this clone: Other DNA sequences within the sample encode an identical CDR3. The rearrangement links TRBV18 to TRBJ2-7; 8 positions match TRBD1. The CDR3 loop spans 13 amino acids. The ends lost 6 bases at V and 7 bases at J; junction bases unmatched: 8. Germline loops: CDR1 KGHSH, CDR2 LQKENI. Written as DNA, the CDR3 is TGTGCCAGCTCGCCGACAGGGGTAGGGGAGCAGTACTTC. It is translated as CASSPTGVGEQYF.

This clone occurred a few times. This chain uses TRBV6-1 with TRBJ1-5; perhaps TRBD1 as D (5 bases). This CDR3 spans 14 amino acids. V was shortened by 6 bases and J by 11 bases, with 20 bases between the two germline ends. Germline CDR1 reads MNHNS; CDR2 reads SASEGT. In nucleotides, the CDR3 is TGTGCCAGCAGACTGAAAGCTGGCGGGGCAGCCCAGCATTTT. Its protein product is CASRLKAGGAAQHF.

This clone was recorded once. A junction boundary mismatches the germline segment, possibly from a read error. The J gene is TRBJ2-7, the V gene TRBV2; D is perhaps TRBD1 (6 bases). This CDR3 region has 13 residues. Germline V gives CDR1 SNHLY, CDR2 FYNNEI. In DNA form, the CDR3 reads TGTGCCAGCAGCCGACAGGCCTCCTACGGGCAGTACTTC. Translated: CASSRQASYGQYF. Using reference TRBV2 and TRBJ2-7 for the parts outside the CDR3, the full variable domain is EPEVTQTPSHQVTQMGQEVILRCVPISNHLYFYWYRQILGQKVEFLVSFYNNEISEKSEIFDDQFSVERPDGSNFTLKIRSTKLEDSAMYFCASSRQASYGQYFGPGTRLTVT.

This clone was detected once. The gene calls are TRBV4-1 and TRBJ2-5; D is tentatively TRBD1 or TRBD2 (5 bases each). CDR1 and CDR2 from the germline V gene are MGHRA and YSYEKL. V shed 0 bases and J shed 4 bases, with 9 bases lying between them. There are 14 residues in the CDR3. CDR3 sequence (DNA): TGCGCCAGCAGCCAAGATCCAGGGAGAGAGACCCAGTACTTC. It encodes CASSQDPGRETQYF.

The chain is built from TRBV9 and TRBJ2-2; 9 bases line up with TRBD1. The germline CDR1 and CDR2 sequences are SGDLS and YYNGEE. Germline trimming cut 0 bases from V and 5 bases from J; bases unmatched to any gene: 5. The CDR3 is 16 amino acids. The CDR3 DNA reads as TGTGCCAGCAGCGTAGGGGACAGGGTAGGGACCGGGGAGCTGTTTTTT. As protein: CASSVGDRVGTGELFF.

This clone came up once. The chain's CDR3 is CASSAGTSDTDTQYF. CDR3 bases: TGTGCCAGCAGTGCCGGGACTAGCGACACAGATACGCAGTATTTT. The V call is TRBV2, the J call TRBJ2-3; TRBD2 matches at 10 bases. The CDR3 is 15 amino acids. J gave up 2 bases and V 4 bases, and 3 bases lay outside the gene matches. Germline values: CDR1 SNHLY, CDR2 FYNNEI.

The V call is TRBV5-1, the J call TRBJ2-5; 9 bases line up with TRBD1. V trimming: 6 bases; J trimming: 5 bases; junction bases outside the gene matches: 8. CDR1 is SGHRS, CDR2 YFSETQ, per germline. The CDR3 runs to 14 residues. CDR3 sequence reads: CASTRGTGSETQYF. CDR3 sequence (DNA): TGCGCCAGCACCAGGGGGACAGGGTCTGAGACCCAGTACTTC.

CDR3 DNA sequence: TGTGCCAGCAAATCAGAGGGCTCGAGGTACGAGCAGTACTTC. The encoded protein is CASKSEGSRYEQYF. V is TRBV28 and J is TRBJ2-7; perhaps TRBD2 as D (5 bases). The CDR3 has 14 residues. Per the germline V gene, CDR1 is MDHEN and CDR2 is SYDVKM. Trimming pared 7 bases from V and 4 bases from J, leaving 17 bases between.

The genes are TRBV28 and TRBJ1-2; D unresolved. V lost 7 bases, J lost 4 bases, and 16 bases lay in between. Germline assignment: CDR1 MDHEN and CDR2 SYDVKM. There are 14 residues in the CDR3. The DNA for the CDR3 is TGTGCCAGCACCCCCGGGAGGGCGGCCTATGGCTACACCTTC. It is translated as CASTPGRAAYGYTF.

This chain links TRBV23-1 with TRBJ2-6; 9 positions agree with TRBD1. TRBV23-1 qualifies as an ORF whose function is uncertain. The CDR3 spans 20 residues. V lost 4 bases to trimming and J lost 0 bases; unmatched junction nucleotides: 13. This CDR3 reads CASSRPGTGIKSSGANVLTF. CDR3 nucleotide sequence: TGCGCCAGCAGTCGTCCCGGGACAGGGATCAAGAGCTCTGGGGCCAACGTCCTGACTTTC.

This chain links TRBV6-5 with TRBJ2-1; 10 bases line up with TRBD1. Germline-derived CDR1 and CDR2 are MNHEY and SVGAGI. The CDR3 covers 16 residues. V was pared by 4 bases and J by 5 bases, with 8 bases of the junction left unmatched. Written as DNA, the CDR3 is TGTGCCAGCAGTTTCATCCCCGGGACAGGGGACAATGAGCAGTTCTTC. Translated, it gives CASSFIPGTGDNEQFF.

This clone has a single count. V is TRBV7-9 and J is TRBJ2-1; 13 bases are a match to TRBD2. The V gene end was trimmed by 5 bases and the J gene end by 6 bases; junction bases not matched to a gene: 4. The CDR3 sequence is 15 residues long. CDR1 is SEHNR and CDR2 is FQNEAQ in the germline V gene (reference sequence). The CDR3 sequence: CASSRGLAGPNEQFF. DNA of the CDR3: TGTGCCAGCAGCCGGGGACTAGCGGGACCCAATGAGCAGTTCTTC.

This clone was picked up one time. V is TRBV28 and J is TRBJ1-5; D call uncertain. This CDR3 is built from 17 residues. The germline CDR1 and CDR2 sequences are MDHEN and SYDVKM. Trimming left V 8 bases short and J 0 bases short, with 20 bases between. CDR3 in DNA: TGTGCCAGCGTTAGGAGACAACAATTTTATAGCAATCAGCCCCAGCATTTT. Amino acids: CASVRRQQFYSNQPQHF.